These 26 T cell receptor beta chains originate from one sample sequenced in a study of shared clonotypes between healthy human individuals. TCRdb's table, derived via immunoSEQ multiplex PCR, lists solely in-frame clones and lacks some. The sample shows about 2 million clones, 90% to 95% of them seen only once. Sequenced input: naive CD4+ T cells sorted from blood. Subset here: CD45RA+ positively selected. The receptor set was obtained from a man aged 18 to 29 in good health.

As regards this clone: Other nucleotide sequences in the sample specify the same CDR3. This rearrangement joins TRBV20-1 to TRBJ2-5; D is unresolved. Germline V gene data show CDR1 as DFQATT and CDR2 as SNEGSKA (reference sequence). The ends were cut back, 2 bases at V and 5 bases at J, with 3 bases in the middle. The CDR3 is 10 residues long. The CDR3 coding sequence is TGCAGTGCTAGATTGGAGACCCAGTACTTC. This translates into CSARLETQYF.

This clone was seen a few times. The V and J genes are TRBV2 and TRBJ1-2; D unclear. The ends were cut back, 2 bases at V and 4 bases at J, with 5 bases in the middle. Germline-derived CDR1 and CDR2 are SNHLY and FYNNEI. CDR3 length: 12 residues. The chain's CDR3 is CASSELSYGYTF. The CDR3 DNA sequence: TGTGCCAGCAGTGAATTGTCCTATGGCTACACCTTC.

The rearrangement links TRBV6-1 to TRBJ1-5, with D unclear. This CDR3 is 13 amino acids long. CDR1 is MNHNS, CDR2 SASEGT, per germline. V was shortened by 1 base and J by 13 bases, with 14 bases between the two germline ends. CDR3 nucleotide sequence: TGTGCCAGCAGTGAAGATCGCGGCACTGGGCAGCATTTT. It encodes CASSEDRGTGQHF.

Comments on this clone: Within the sample, other DNA sequences also encode this same CDR3. The chain uses TRBV9 and TRBJ2-5, with TRBD1 identical over 7 bases. Looked up from germline, CDR1 is SGDLS and CDR2 is YYNGEE. The V gene end was trimmed by 4 bases and the J gene end by 0 bases; junction bases not matched to a gene: 6. The CDR3 covers 15 residues. The CDR3 protein is CASSTGQAYQETQYF. Written as DNA, the CDR3 is TGTGCCAGCAGCACCGGACAGGCGTACCAAGAGACCCAGTACTTC.

The V gene is TRBV30, the J gene TRBJ2-5, with 7 bases matching TRBD2. The germline gives CDR1 GTSNPN, CDR2 SVGIG (reference sequence). Trimming cost V 3 bases and J 5 bases; bases outside gene matches: 6. The CDR3 extends over 13 amino acids. CDR3: CAWSGGSLETQYF. CDR3 in DNA: TGTGCCTGGAGCGGGGGGTCCCTGGAGACCCAGTACTTC.

In the case of this clone: The identical CDR3 is also encoded by other nucleotide sequences in the sample. The chain has TRBV19 and TRBJ1-5; tentative D call: TRBD1 (5 bases). CDR1 LNHDA and CDR2 SQIVND come from the germline V gene (reference sequence). The CDR3 contains 14 residues. Deletions cut 3 bases from V and 2 bases from J, with 8 bases between. The CDR3 DNA reads TGTGCCAGTAGTATTACCAGGGGCAATCAGCCCCAGCATTTT. Translation: CASSITRGNQPQHF.

V usage is TRBV20-1 and J usage is TRBJ2-5; no clear D gene. The V end was cut by 3 bases, the J end by 5 bases, with 4 bases between. Germline values: CDR1 DFQATT, CDR2 SNEGSKA (reference sequence). The CDR3 is made up of 10 amino acids. The CDR3 spells CSASFETQYF. In DNA form, the CDR3 reads TGCAGTGCTAGTTTTGAGACCCAGTACTTC.

The chain uses TRBV30 and TRBJ1-2; D gene unclear. This CDR3 contains 14 residues. The ends were cut back, 0 bases at V and 6 bases at J, with 14 bases in the middle. Germline loops: CDR1 GTSNPN, CDR2 SVGIG (reference sequence). CDR3 DNA: TGTGCCTGGAGTGTACACCCCGAGGTGGATGGCTACACCTTC. Its protein product is CAWSVHPEVDGYTF.

This clone appeared once. Other DNA sequences from this sample encode an identical CDR3 as well. This chain uses TRBV4-3 with TRBJ1-6, with D perhaps matching TRBD1 (5 bases). Between the trimmed V and J ends, which lost 0 bases and 7 bases, there was a span of 10 bases. This CDR3 has 15 residues. The germline V gene has CDR1 LGHNA and CDR2 YSLEER. The CDR3 DNA sequence: TGCGCCAGCAGCCAAGATGGTCAGGGAAATTCACCCCTCCACTTT. It translates to CASSQDGQGNSPLHF.

The chain joins TRBV28 to TRBJ1-2; possibly TRBD1 for D (5 bases). The V gene's germline CDR1 is MDHEN and CDR2 SYDVKM. The CDR3 covers 13 residues. Trimming stripped 7 bases from V and 2 bases from J, with 11 bases between. The DNA of the CDR3 is TGTGCCAGCATGGTGGACACAAACTATGGCTACACCTTC. This translates into CASMVDTNYGYTF.

The genes are TRBV5-6 and TRBJ1-3, with 8 positions matching TRBD1. This CDR3 comprises 14 residues. V was pared by 4 bases and J by 3 bases, with 3 bases of the junction left unmatched. Germline CDR1 and CDR2: SGHDT and YYEEEE. CDR3 coding DNA: TGTGCCAGCAGCCTACAGGGGGTTGGAAACACCATATATTTT. Translating it yields CASSLQGVGNTIYF.

This clone has a single count. The genes are TRBV7-2 and TRBJ2-7; TRBD1 matches 8 bases. This CDR3 contains 14 residues. The germline V gene encodes CDR1 SGHTA and CDR2 FQGNSA. Losses at the gene ends were 4 bases for V and 6 bases for J; bases not matched to a gene: 8. CDR3 coding DNA: TGTGCCAGCAGCTCGGGACAGGACTTATCCGAGCAGTACTTC. Translated: CASSSGQDLSEQYF.

In regard to this clone: Other nucleotide sequences from this sample produce the same CDR3. The rearrangement joins TRBV10-3 to TRBJ2-7; no clear D. The CDR3 totals 11 residues. The germline V gene encodes CDR1 ENHRY and CDR2 SYGVKD. V lost 4 bases to trimming and J lost 8 bases, with 9 bases between them. DNA for the CDR3: TGTGCCATCAGTGGGACCGAGAAGCAGTACTTC. Translation: CAISGTEKQYF.

The chain uses TRBV12-5 and TRBJ2-1, with D possibly being TRBD2 (6 bases). This CDR3 is 16 amino acids long. The germline V gene encodes CDR1 LGHNT and CDR2 FRNRAP. V was pared by 7 bases and J by 0 bases, with 16 bases between. CDR3 nucleotide sequence: TGTGCTAGTGCGGTGGGCGGGGCGAGCTCCTACAATGAGCAGTTCTTC. It codes for CASAVGGASSYNEQFF.

V and J are TRBV18 and TRBJ2-7, with D perhaps TRBD1 or TRBD2 (5 bases each). V dropped 4 bases and J dropped 0 bases, with 19 bases sitting between them. The CDR3 is 17 residues long. Germline V gives CDR1 KGHSH, CDR2 LQKENI. The CDR3 protein is CASSQMGPNPYSYEQYF. CDR3 bases: TGTGCCAGCTCACAAATGGGACCGAATCCTTACTCCTACGAGCAGTACTTC.

The J gene is TRBJ1-4, the V gene TRBV7-9; D unresolved. CDR3 size: 15 residues. V gave up 5 bases and J gave up 6 bases, with 16 bases separating them. In germline, CDR1 is SEHNR, CDR2 FQNEAQ (reference sequence). CDR3: CASSPPSSRDEKLFF. DNA for the CDR3: TGTGCCAGCAGCCCCCCGTCCTCTAGGGATGAAAAACTGTTTTTT.

J is TRBJ2-5 and V is TRBV5-1; D ambiguous. CDR3 size: 17 residues. Trimming took 0 bases from V and 1 from J, leaving 16 bases between them. Germline V gene lookup returns CDR1 SGHRS and CDR2 YFSETQ. The CDR3 DNA reads as TGCGCCAGCAGCTTGGGGGGTGGCTCAACGGGCCAAGAGACCCAGTACTTC. Translation: CASSLGGGSTGQETQYF.

This rearrangement joins TRBV2 to TRBJ2-3; D is ambiguous. CDR1 and CDR2 (germline): SNHLY, FYNNEI. The CDR3 is made up of 12 amino acids. Trimming took off 5 bases at V and 6 bases at J, with 9 bases between the two ends. The CDR3 sequence is CASSPAMDTQYF. The CDR3 nucleotides read TGTGCCAGCAGTCCAGCTATGGATACGCAGTATTTT.

This chain connects TRBV28 to TRBJ1-2, with 7 bases matching TRBD1. J lost 3 bases, V lost 6 bases, and 7 bases had no gene match. This CDR3 is 14 amino acids long. Germline V gene lookup returns CDR1 MDHEN and CDR2 SYDVKM. The CDR3 region has the DNA TGTGCCAGCAGCCCGCAGACAGGGTACTATGGCTACACCTTC. Translation: CASSPQTGYYGYTF.

J is TRBJ2-7 and V is TRBV7-9; 7 bases align to TRBD2. This CDR3 is 14 amino acids long. Germline-derived CDR1 and CDR2 are SEHNR and FQNEAQ (reference sequence). V was pared by 8 bases and J by 3 bases, with 10 bases of the junction left unmatched. The CDR3 DNA reads TGTGCCAGCGGGGAGGGAATCCCAGTCTACGAGCAGTACTTC. This translates into CASGEGIPVYEQYF.

The J gene is TRBJ1-5, the V gene TRBV30; 7 positions agree with TRBD1. Germline CDR1 GTSNPN, CDR2 SVGIG (reference sequence). V shed 7 bases and J 4 bases; nucleotides not matched to a gene: 10. The length of the CDR3 is 14 residues. For the CDR3, the DNA is TGTGCCTATACGACGGGACAGTATAATCAGCCCCAGCATTTT. It specifies CAYTTGQYNQPQHF.

The J gene is TRBJ1-2, the V gene TRBV5-1; tentative D call: TRBD1 (5 bases). This CDR3 contains 15 residues. With 0 bases removed from V and 4 bases from J, the gap between germline ends came to 13 bases. CDR1 is SGHRS, CDR2 YFSETQ, per germline. For the CDR3, the DNA is TGCGCCAGCAGCTTGGATTCCACAGGTATCTATGGCTACACCTTC. As protein: CASSLDSTGIYGYTF.

In regard to this clone: Since a much larger clone is just one base distant, this may be a read error. This same CDR3 is encoded by further DNA sequences in the sample. V and J are TRBV18 and TRBJ1-1; D is possibly TRBD1 (5 bases). The CDR3 runs 13 residues. Trimming stripped 3 bases from V and 1 base from J, with 6 bases between. Germline values: CDR1 KGHSH, CDR2 LQKENI. The CDR3 reads CASSPDKNTEAFF. Here the CDR3 DNA reads TGTGCCAGCTCACCGGACAAGAACACTGAAGCTTTCTTT.

The chain is built from TRBV29-1 and TRBJ1-2; 11 nucleotides align to TRBD1. Germline V gene lookup returns CDR1 SQVTM and CDR2 ANQGSEA. V lost 0 bases to trimming and J lost 6 bases; unmatched junction nucleotides: 3. The length of the CDR3 is 14 residues. CDR3 loop: CSVEDLGQGDGYTF. The CDR3 bases are TGCAGCGTTGAAGATTTGGGACAGGGGGATGGCTACACCTTC.

Regarding this clone: The sample has other DNA sequences that encode this CDR3 too. This rearrangement joins TRBV2 to TRBJ2-7, with 8 nucleotides matching TRBD1. Germline trimming cut 6 bases from V and 3 bases from J; bases unmatched to any gene: 1. Germline lookup yields CDR1 SNHLY and CDR2 FYNNEI. The CDR3 runs 12 residues. The CDR3 coding sequence is TGTGCCAGCAGGGACAGGGTCTACGAGCAGTACTTC. It yields the protein CASRDRVYEQYF.

The V gene is TRBV5-1, the J gene TRBJ1-4; 7 bases agree with TRBD1. From germline, CDR1 is SGHRS and CDR2 YFSETQ. V was pared by 4 bases and J by 7 bases, with 7 bases of the junction left unmatched. The CDR3 sequence is 14 residues long. The CDR3 DNA follows: TGCGCCAGCAGCGAGACAGGGTCCAGTGAAAAACTGTTTTTT. Residues: CASSETGSSEKLFF.